Listed below are T cell receptor beta chains from one sample, sequenced in a study of monozygotic twins with cystic fibrosis. Using immunoSEQ multiplex PCR, the repertoire was profiled, and TCRdb retains in-frame clones only, with some absent. The repertoire has 30,000 to 35,000 clones, roughly 66% of them found once; the top ten carry roughly 0.72%. Sequenced input: blood. Receptors originate from a girl under 18 with cystic fibrosis. CDR3s include the opening cysteine and the closing phenylalanine or tryptophan. The listing skips clone size in some rows; elsewhere it reads once, few, many or a size class.

CDR3,size,J,V
CASTALAGEREQFF,.,TRBJ2-1,TRBV19
CASSSQGWSNQPQHF,few,TRBJ1-5,TRBV6-5
CASSAGTGVRGYTF,.,TRBJ1-2,TRBV18
CASRDTNEKLFF,.,TRBJ1-4,TRBV2
CAWGSMNTEAFF,once,TRBJ1-1,TRBV30
CASSDKGPYGYTF,few,TRBJ1-2,TRBV6-1
CASGDNEQFF,.,TRBJ2-1,TRBV9
CASSLSGTGEQYF,.,TRBJ2-7,TRBV27
CASSGDRNTEAFF,.,TRBJ1-1,TRBV18
CASSGGLQNTEAFF,.,TRBJ1-1,TRBV9
CASSPKREGRYEQYF,.,TRBJ2-7,TRBV18
CASRSAGTGGVGELFF,few,TRBJ2-2,TRBV27
CASRENTEAFF,few,TRBJ1-1,TRBV5-5
CSVVRELTDTQYF,.,TRBJ2-3,TRBV29-1
CASGRDSLNEKLFF,.,TRBJ1-4,TRBV12-5
CASTQGDGFNYGYTF,.,TRBJ1-2,TRBV6-1
CASTGGGLVLGEQYF,.,TRBJ2-7,TRBV28
CASSVYPRNEQFF,.,TRBJ2-1,TRBV14
CASSLKGTDTQYF,.,TRBJ2-3,TRBV5-4
CASSSTAGVGTEAFF,few,TRBJ1-1,TRBV7-8
CASSAGTVNTEAFF,once,TRBJ1-1,TRBV9
CASSVLAVPYNEQFF,.,TRBJ2-1,TRBV9
CASSWNSGRDYEQYF,few,TRBJ2-7,TRBV7-2
CASSYGLPGSNQPQHF,once,TRBJ1-5,TRBV6-5
CASSLGQTTYNEQFF,.,TRBJ2-1,TRBV7-9